This T cell receptor (beta chain) is drawn from a study of long-term antiretroviral therapy in people with HIV. Whole-study results and caveats: When set beside controls, HIV repertoires had CDR3 length ranges that were narrower.

V was pared by 2 bases and J by 0 bases, with 20 bases between. Per germline, CDR1 MGHRA and CDR2 YSYEKL. The CDR3 extends over 19 amino acids. Run at survey level, the immunoSEQ assay was version v3.0. Method: immunoSEQ multiplex PCR; TCRdb's copy keeps in-frame clones and lacks some. The sample holds 25,000 to 30,000 clones; about 80% are singletons and the top ten take 5.5%. Regarding this clone: The antigen is undetermined.

This sequence joins TRBV4-1 and TRBJ1-3; perhaps TRBD1 as D (6 bases). The sequences come from unsorted PBMCs, collected 1.1 years before starting antiretroviral therapy. This TCR was recovered from a woman in her thirties with HIV. Here the CDR3 DNA reads TGCGCCAGCAGCCAATTAATTCCCTCTCAGGGGATCTCTGGAAACACCATATATTTT. It yields the protein CASSQLIPSQGISGNTIYF.